This T cell receptor beta chain was identified during a study of post-analysis software for immune sequencing data. Study conclusions and caveats: Controls had lower frequencies than patients of 4 or 5 TRBV segments, which included TRBV5-6, TRBV5-1 and TRBV20-1.

cDNA libraries of TCR beta carried unique molecular identifiers. TCRdb recomputed calls from the PCR reads with MiXCR, one row per CDR3 protein. The table shows about 760,000 distinct CDR3 sequences, with roughly 30% occurring only once. Germline CDR1 SGHTA, CDR2 FQGNSA. This CDR3 is built from 15 residues. Trimming pared 5 bases from V and 0 bases from J, leaving 11 bases between. This clonotype was found a few times. Antigen: not known. The rearrangement links TRBV7-2 to TRBJ2-1; TRBD2 might be the D (5 bases). The source of this sequence is a girl aged 10 to 17 with multiple sclerosis. The sequencing sample was made of blood. The CDR3, as DNA: TGTGCCAGCAGCGGACGTGGGAGCTCCTACAATGAGCAGTTCTTC. As protein: CASSGRGSSYNEQFF.